This TCR beta chain is drawn from a study of response to subunit inactivated influenza vaccine. Study-wide results and caveats: T cells newly recruited by each seasonal influenza vaccination are few, the authors suggested.

Note on this clonotype: The target antigen is unknown.

TCRdb used MiXCR to reprocess the RT-PCR reads, holding one entry per CDR3 protein. The data hold around 650,000 distinct CDR3 sequences, with around 14% observed a single time. This TCR derives from a man over 45 who received an inactivated influenza vaccine. Here the sequenced sample was PBMCs from blood, taken approximately 12 days after vaccination.

This CDR3 is CASSPLRPNRGNHGELFF. CDR3 sequence (DNA): TGTGCCAGCAGTCCCCTCCGGCCGAACAGGGGGAACCACGGGGAGCTGTTTTTT. This rearrangement joins TRBV12-3 or TRBV12-4 to TRBJ2-2, with 8 bases lining up with TRBD1. V shed 5 bases, J shed 7 bases, and the junction held 18 bases outside the gene matches. The CDR3 totals 18 residues.